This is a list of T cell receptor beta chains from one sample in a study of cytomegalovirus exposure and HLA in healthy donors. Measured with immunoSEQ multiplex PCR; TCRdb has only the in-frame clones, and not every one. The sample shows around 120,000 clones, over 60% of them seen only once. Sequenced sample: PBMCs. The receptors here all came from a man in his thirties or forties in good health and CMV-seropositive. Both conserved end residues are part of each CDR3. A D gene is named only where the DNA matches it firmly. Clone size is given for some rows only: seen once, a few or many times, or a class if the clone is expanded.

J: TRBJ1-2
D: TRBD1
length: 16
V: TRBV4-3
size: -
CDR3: CASSQDSDRTYYGYTF
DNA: TGCGCCAGCAGCCAAGATTCGGACAGGACTTACTATGGCTACACCTTC

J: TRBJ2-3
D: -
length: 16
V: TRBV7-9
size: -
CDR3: CASSWDTFTSTDTQYF
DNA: TGTGCCAGCAGCTGGGACACTTTCACTAGCACAGATACGCAGTATTTT

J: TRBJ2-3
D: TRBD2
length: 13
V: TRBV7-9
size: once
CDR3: CASRPTSWDTQYF
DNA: TGTGCCAGCAGGCCGACTAGCTGGGATACGCAGTATTTT

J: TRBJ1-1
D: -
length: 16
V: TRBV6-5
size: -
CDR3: CASSYRFGRMNTEAFF
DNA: TGTGCCAGCAGTTACCGTTTTGGCCGCATGAACACTGAAGCTTTCTTT

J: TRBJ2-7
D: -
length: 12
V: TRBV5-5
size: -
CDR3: CASRYTRYEQYF
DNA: TGTGCCAGCAGATACACCCGTTACGAGCAGTACTTC

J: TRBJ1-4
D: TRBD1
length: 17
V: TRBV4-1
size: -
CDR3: CASSHHPPQGEDEKLFF
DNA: TGCGCCAGCAGCCACCATCCCCCTCAGGGGGAGGATGAAAAACTGTTTTTT

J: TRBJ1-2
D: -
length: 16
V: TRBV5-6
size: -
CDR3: CASSPYQTASNYGYTF
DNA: TGTGCCAGCAGCCCTTACCAGACAGCCTCGAACTATGGCTACACCTTC

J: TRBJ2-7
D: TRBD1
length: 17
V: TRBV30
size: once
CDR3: CAWSVTVTGDLTYEQYF
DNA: TGTGCCTGGAGTGTGACCGTGACAGGGGACTTGACCTACGAGCAGTACTTC

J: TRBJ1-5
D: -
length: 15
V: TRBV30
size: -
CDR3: CASSKLTDINQPQHF
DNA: TGTGCCTCATCTAAGCTGACGGACATAAATCAGCCCCAGCATTTT

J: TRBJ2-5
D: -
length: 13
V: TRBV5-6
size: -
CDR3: CASNPRPGETQYF
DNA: TGTGCCAGCAACCCTCGTCCCGGAGAGACCCAGTACTTC

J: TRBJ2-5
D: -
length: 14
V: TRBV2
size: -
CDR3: CASSDRRVRETQYF
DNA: TGTGCCAGCAGTGATAGGAGGGTTCGGGAGACCCAGTACTTC

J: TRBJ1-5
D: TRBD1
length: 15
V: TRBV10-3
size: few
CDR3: CAISAGQGLNQPQHF
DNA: TGTGCCATCAGTGCGGGACAGGGGCTTAATCAGCCCCAGCATTTT

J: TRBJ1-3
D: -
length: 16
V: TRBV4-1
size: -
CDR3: CASSLGRLSSGNTIYF
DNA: TGCGCCAGCAGCCTAGGGAGGTTGTCCTCTGGAAACACCATATATTTT

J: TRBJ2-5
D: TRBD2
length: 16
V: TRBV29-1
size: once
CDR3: CSVGGVGGSYQETQYF
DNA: TGCAGCGTTGGGGGGGTGGGAGGGAGCTACCAAGAGACCCAGTACTTC

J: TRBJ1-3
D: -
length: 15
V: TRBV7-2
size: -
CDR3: CASSPLASSGNTIYF
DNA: TGTGCCAGCAGCCCCCTCGCCAGCTCTGGAAACACCATATATTTT

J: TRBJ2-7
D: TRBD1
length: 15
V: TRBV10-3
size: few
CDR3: CAISGGTGGSYEQYF
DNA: TGTGCCATCAGTGGGGGGACAGGGGGCTCCTACGAGCAGTACTTC

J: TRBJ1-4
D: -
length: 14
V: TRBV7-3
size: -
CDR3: CASSQTRSGEKLFF
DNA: TGTGCCAGCAGTCAGACAAGGTCAGGTGAAAAACTGTTTTTT

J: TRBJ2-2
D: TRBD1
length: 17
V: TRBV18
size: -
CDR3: CASSPLPGGVLTGELFF
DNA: TGTGCCAGCTCACCACTGCCAGGGGGCGTCCTCACCGGGGAGCTGTTTTTT

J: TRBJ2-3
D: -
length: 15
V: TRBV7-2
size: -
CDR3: CASSHSSSWIGCANF
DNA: TGTGCCAGCAGCCACTCCTCCAGCTGGATCGGGTGCGCGAATTTT

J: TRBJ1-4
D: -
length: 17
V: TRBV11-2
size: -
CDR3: CASSPRGGSRTNEKLFF
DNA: TGTGCCAGCAGCCCTAGGGGGGGGTCCAGAACTAATGAAAAACTGTTTTTT

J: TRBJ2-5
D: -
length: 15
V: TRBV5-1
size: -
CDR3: CASSLPSTSAKPKYF
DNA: TGCGCCAGCAGCTTACCTTCGACTTCCGCGAAACCCAAGTACTTC

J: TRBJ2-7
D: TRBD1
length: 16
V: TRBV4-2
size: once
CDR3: CASSQDPGTVHYEQYF
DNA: TGTGCCAGCAGCCAAGACCCCGGGACAGTACACTACGAGCAGTACTTC

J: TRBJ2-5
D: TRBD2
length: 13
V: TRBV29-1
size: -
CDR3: CSGQDPGEGTQYF
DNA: TGCAGCGGCCAAGACCCGGGGGAGGGGACCCAGTACTTC

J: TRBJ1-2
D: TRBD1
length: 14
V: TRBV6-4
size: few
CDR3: CASSDSAGGAGYTF
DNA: TGTGCCAGCAGTGACTCGGCAGGGGGCGCGGGCTACACCTTC

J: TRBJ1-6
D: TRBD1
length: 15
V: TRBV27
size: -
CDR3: CASSRPGQGIIALHF
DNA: TGTGCCAGCAGTCGGCCGGGACAGGGGATTATAGCCCTCCACTTT

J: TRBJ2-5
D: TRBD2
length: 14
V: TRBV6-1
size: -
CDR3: CASTLAGGLKTQYF
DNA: TGTGCCAGCACGTTAGCGGGGGGGTTAAAGACCCAGTACTTC

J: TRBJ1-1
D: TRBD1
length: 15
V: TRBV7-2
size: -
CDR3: CASSSSGGGITEAFF
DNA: TGTGCCAGCAGCTCCTCAGGGGGCGGCATCACTGAAGCTTTCTTT

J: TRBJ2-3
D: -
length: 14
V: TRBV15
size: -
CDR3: CATSRDHSTDTQYF
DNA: TGTGCCACCAGCAGAGATCATAGCACAGATACGCAGTATTTT

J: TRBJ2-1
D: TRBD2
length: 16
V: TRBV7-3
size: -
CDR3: CASSLRAGAANNEQFF
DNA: TGTGCCAGCAGCCTTAGGGCGGGAGCGGCGAACAATGAGCAGTTCTTC

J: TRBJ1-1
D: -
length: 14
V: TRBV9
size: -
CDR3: CASSAGQLHTEAFF
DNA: TGTGCCAGCAGCGCCGGACAGTTGCACACTGAAGCTTTCTTT

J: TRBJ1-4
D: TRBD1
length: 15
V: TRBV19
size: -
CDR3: CASSVLTGGNEKLFF
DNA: TGTGCCAGTAGTGTGTTGACAGGGGGGAATGAAAAACTGTTTTTT

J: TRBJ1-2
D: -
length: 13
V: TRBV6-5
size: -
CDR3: CASSEQGSYGYTF
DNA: TGTGCCAGCAGTGAGCAGGGTTCCTATGGCTACACCTTC

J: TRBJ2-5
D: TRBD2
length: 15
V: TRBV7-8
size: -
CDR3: CASSSQPGRKETQYF
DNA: TGTGCCAGCAGCTCTCAGCCCGGGAGGAAAGAGACCCAGTACTTC

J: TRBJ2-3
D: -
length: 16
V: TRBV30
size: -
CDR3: CAWDLNFGGTTDTQYF
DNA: TGTGCCTGGGATTTGAACTTCGGAGGGACCACAGATACGCAGTATTTT

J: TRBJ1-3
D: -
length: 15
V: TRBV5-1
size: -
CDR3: CASSLEPGGGNTIYF
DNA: TGCGCCAGCAGCTTGGAGCCCGGCGGCGGAAACACCATATATTTT

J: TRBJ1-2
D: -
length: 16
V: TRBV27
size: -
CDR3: CASSASTGEKGHGYTF
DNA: TGTGCCAGCAGTGCCTCGACCGGGGAAAAAGGGCATGGCTACACTTTC

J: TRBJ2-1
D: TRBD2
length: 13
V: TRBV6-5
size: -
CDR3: CASRLAEHNEQFF
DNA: TGTGCCAGCCGGCTAGCGGAGCACAATGAGCAGTTCTTC

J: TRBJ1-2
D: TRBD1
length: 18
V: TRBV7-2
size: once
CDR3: CASSSLVGGGQGPYGYTF
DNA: TGTGCCAGCAGCTCCCTAGTTGGAGGGGGACAGGGCCCCTATGGCTACACCTTC

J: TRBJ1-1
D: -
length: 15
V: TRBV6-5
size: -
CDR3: CASSRYRTENTEAFF
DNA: TGTGCCAGCAGTCGCTACAGGACGGAGAACACTGAAGCTTTCTTT

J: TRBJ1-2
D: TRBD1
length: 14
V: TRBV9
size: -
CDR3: CASSPPGQGTGYTF
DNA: TGTGCCAGCAGCCCGCCGGGACAGGGAACTGGCTACACCTTC

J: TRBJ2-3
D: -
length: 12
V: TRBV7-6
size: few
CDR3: CASSLHGDTQYF
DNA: TGTGCCAGCAGCTTGCACGGGGATACGCAGTATTTT

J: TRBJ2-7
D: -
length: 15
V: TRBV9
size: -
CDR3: CASSVELGGSYEQYF
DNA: TGTGCCAGCAGCGTAGAACTAGGGGGCTCCTACGAGCAGTACTTC

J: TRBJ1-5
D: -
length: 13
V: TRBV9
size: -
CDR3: CASSADTNQPQHF
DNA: TGTGCCAGCAGCGCAGACACCAATCAGCCCCAGCATTTT

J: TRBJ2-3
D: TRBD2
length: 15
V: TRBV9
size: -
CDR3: CASSQNSGITDTQYF
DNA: TGTGCCAGCAGCCAGAATAGCGGGATCACAGATACGCAGTATTTT

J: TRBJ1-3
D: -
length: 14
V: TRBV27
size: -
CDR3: CASRPGQTGNTIYF
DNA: TGTGCCAGCAGACCCGGACAGACTGGAAACACCATATATTTT